These 18 T cell receptor beta chains originate from one sample sequenced in a study of T cells in Graves' hyperthyroidism and ophthalmopathy. Authors of the study amplified TCR beta CDR3 regions from RNA transcripts. First-round RT-PCR with HTBI primers amplified the TCR CDR3 region. MiXCR, applied by TCRdb to the multiplex PCR reads, yields one record per CDR3 protein. The repertoire holds about 560,000 distinct CDR3 sequences, with around 15% as singletons. Sequenced material: blood. These receptors were obtained from a woman aged 18-29 years with Graves' hyperthyroidism.

The rearrangement uses TRBV19 and TRBJ1-1; D possibly corresponds to TRBD1 (6 bases). V dropped 3 bases and J dropped 1 base, with 15 bases sitting between them. The CDR3 extends over 16 amino acids. Germline lookup yields CDR1 LNHDA and CDR2 SQIVND (reference sequence). CDR3 nucleotide sequence: TGTGCCAGTAGTATGCCCCGACAGGTGCCGAACACTGAAGCTTTCTTT. It is translated as CASSMPRQVPNTEAFF.

The chain couples TRBV5-1 to TRBJ2-1, with D possibly being TRBD2 (7 bases). Trimming cost V 3 bases and J 0 bases, with 16 bases left between them. There are 17 residues in the CDR3. CDR1 is SGHRS, CDR2 YFSETQ, per germline. This CDR3 is CASSWRGGASSYNEQFF. CDR3 DNA: TGCGCCAGCAGCTGGAGGGGGGGGGCGAGCTCCTACAATGAGCAGTTCTTC.

The gene calls are TRBV11-1 and TRBJ2-7; tentatively, D is TRBD1 or TRBD2 (5 bases each). The germline CDR1 and CDR2 sequences are SGHAT and FQDESV (reference sequence). The V end lost 5 bases, the J end lost 2 bases, and 13 bases lay between the germline ends. This CDR3 is 14 amino acids long. CDR3: CASSPRPGPYEQYF. For the CDR3, the DNA is TGTGCCAGCAGCCCCCGTCCGGGGCCCTACGAGCAGTACTTC.

In its sample, this clonotype was seen a few times. The chain has TRBV20-1 and TRBJ2-3; 8 nucleotides agree with TRBD2. The CDR3 has 16 amino acids. The V gene's germline CDR1 is DFQATT and CDR2 SNEGSKA (reference sequence). With V trimmed by 3 bases and J by 4 bases, 12 bases remained unmatched. CDR3 in DNA: TGCAGTGCTAGTAGCGGGGTGATCTTGGGTTCAGATACGCAGTATTTT. This translates into CSASSGVILGSDTQYF.

About this clonotype: A junction boundary mismatches the germline segment, possibly from a read error. This chain connects TRBV3-1 to TRBJ2-7; possibly TRBD1 for D (5 bases). The CDR3 totals 17 residues. Germline lookup yields CDR1 LGHDT and CDR2 YNNKEL (reference sequence). The DNA of the CDR3 is TGTGCCAGCGGCCAAGATATTCTAGTAGGGGCCCCCTACGAGCAGTACTTC. This translates into CASGQDILVGAPYEQYF.

The V and J genes are TRBV27 and TRBJ2-1, with D uncertain. Germline V gene lookup returns CDR1 MNHEY and CDR2 SMNVEV (reference sequence). With 5 bases removed from V and 2 bases from J, the gap between germline ends came to 13 bases. The CDR3 totals 15 residues. CDR3 DNA sequence: TGTGCCAGCAGTCTTGACTCCCATCCCTACAATGAGCAGTTCTTC. Protein product: CASSLDSHPYNEQFF.

This clonotype was seen once. A much larger clone differs from this one at a single base, so this may be a read error. The rearrangement links TRBV27 to TRBJ2-7, with 11 bases lining up with TRBD2. V was pared by 5 bases and J by 5 bases, with 11 bases of the junction left unmatched. The CDR3 is 16 amino acids. In germline, CDR1 is MNHEY, CDR2 SMNVEV (reference sequence). The CDR3 loop reads CASSPLTSGITHEQYF. The CDR3 coding sequence is TGTGCCAGCAGTCCTCTGACTAGCGGGATAACCCACGAGCAGTACTTC.

The rearrangement joins TRBV18 to TRBJ1-1, with a possible D match to TRBD1 (5 bases). Per germline, CDR1 KGHSH and CDR2 LQKENI. Trimming pared 6 bases from V and 0 bases from J, leaving 14 bases between. The CDR3 extends over 15 amino acids. The CDR3 region is CASSRQTAMNTEAFF. Written as DNA, the CDR3 is TGTGCCAGCTCTCGTCAGACAGCCATGAACACTGAAGCTTTCTTT.

This clonotype showed up just once. This may be a read error: a much more frequent sequence differs by one nucleotide. Since the CDR3 does not end with the conserved phenylalanine or tryptophan, this likely comes from a read error. The chain uses TRBV29-1 and TRBJ2-3; D unclear. V was shortened by 4 bases and J by 0 bases, with 8 bases between the two germline ends. The CDR3 sequence is 13 residues long. Germline CDR1 SQVTM, CDR2 ANQGSEA. The CDR3 DNA is TGCAGCGTTGCCGCTACTAGCACAGATACGCAGTATCTT. This gives the protein CSVAATSTDTQYL.

This chain connects TRBV2 to TRBJ1-4, with 8 bases fitting TRBD1. V shed 7 bases, J shed 8 bases, and the junction held 9 bases outside the gene matches. Germline CDR1 and CDR2: SNHLY and FYNNEI. CDR3 length equals 14 residues. The CDR3 DNA reads as TGTGCCAGCACCTGGACAGGGCAGTTGGAAAAACTGTTTTTT. Amino acid sequence: CASTWTGQLEKLFF.

CDR3 loop: CASSGPGTSGPQETQYF. DNA of the CDR3: TGTGCCAGCAGTGGGCCGGGGACTAGCGGTCCCCAAGAGACCCAGTACTTC. The V gene is TRBV25-1, the J gene TRBJ2-5; the match to TRBD2 covers 11 bases. Losses at the gene ends were 4 bases for V and 1 base for J; bases not matched to a gene: 8. Germline CDR1 and CDR2: MGHDK and SYGVNS. This CDR3 has 17 residues.

The table lists this clonotype with a few counts. The chain employs TRBV29-1 and TRBJ2-7; D uncertain. Germline CDR1 SQVTM, CDR2 ANQGSEA. Trimming left V 4 bases short and J 5 bases short, with 12 bases between. CDR3 size: 12 residues. The CDR3, as DNA: TGCAGCGTTGCGGTAAGATCGGACGAGCAGTACTTC. Protein product: CSVAVRSDEQYF.

The chain couples TRBV20-1 to TRBJ1-2, with 7 bases lining up with TRBD1. Germline values: CDR1 DFQATT, CDR2 SNEGSKA (reference sequence). Losses at the gene ends were 2 bases for V and 0 bases for J; bases not matched to a gene: 6. The CDR3 loop spans 15 amino acids. CDR3 residues: CSARIQGVSNYGYTF. CDR3 DNA sequence: TGCAGTGCTAGAATCCAGGGGGTTTCTAACTATGGCTACACCTTC.

This clonotype was counted ten times or more. The chain recombines TRBV28 with TRBJ1-1; D is possibly TRBD1 (6 bases). The CDR3 is made up of 13 amino acids. The V gene's germline CDR1 is MDHEN and CDR2 SYDVKM. Trimming removed 7 bases at V and 5 bases at J, with 14 bases between. CDR3 residues: CASNWQGRTEAFF. The CDR3 DNA is TGTGCCAGCAATTGGCAGGGGAGGACTGAAGCTTTCTTT.

The chain carries TRBV6-2 or TRBV6-3 and TRBJ2-7, with 7 nucleotides matching TRBD1. V shed 6 bases, J shed 1 base, and the junction held 15 bases outside the gene matches. CDR1 is MNHEY and CDR2 is SVGEGT in the germline V gene. This CDR3 is 17 amino acids long. CDR3 in DNA: TGTGCCAGCAGCCTAAAGAGACAGGGCCCGAGATCCTACGAGCAGTACTTC. Translated, it gives CASSLKRQGPRSYEQYF.

The V call is TRBV20-1, the J call TRBJ2-7, with TRBD2 identical over 12 bases. V lost 5 bases, J lost 6 bases, and 5 bases stayed unmatched. The CDR3 runs 13 residues. CDR1 is DFQATT, CDR2 SNEGSKA, per germline (reference sequence). The CDR3 spells CSASGLAGPEQYF. The CDR3 DNA sequence: TGCAGTGCTTCCGGACTAGCGGGACCCGAGCAGTACTTC.

This clonotype was detected a few times. The chain joins TRBV12-3 or TRBV12-4 to TRBJ2-5; possible D gene TRBD2, 6 bases. CDR3 size: 14 residues. Trimming pared 7 bases from V and 4 bases from J, leaving 16 bases between. The CDR3 here is CASTYGGNRETQYF. The CDR3 DNA reads TGTGCCAGCACATACGGAGGGAATCGAGAGACCCAGTACTTC.

This clonotype was recorded at least ten times. V gene TRBV11-2 combines with J gene TRBJ1-2; no clear D gene. Germline V lookup: CDR1 SGHAT, CDR2 FQNNGV. With 7 bases removed from V and 4 bases from J, the gap between germline ends came to 16 bases. CDR3 length: 14 residues. The CDR3 DNA reads TGTGCCAGCACTCGAACCGAGGCCCTCTATGGCTACACCTTC. It is translated as CASTRTEALYGYTF. Filled out from reference TRBV11-2 and TRBJ1-2, the complete variable domain reads EAGVAQSPRYKIIEKRQSVAFWCNPISGHATLYWYQQILGQGPKLLIQFQNNGVVDDSQLPKDRFSAERLKGVDSTLKIQPAKLEDSAVYLCASTRTEALYGYTFGSGTRLTVV.